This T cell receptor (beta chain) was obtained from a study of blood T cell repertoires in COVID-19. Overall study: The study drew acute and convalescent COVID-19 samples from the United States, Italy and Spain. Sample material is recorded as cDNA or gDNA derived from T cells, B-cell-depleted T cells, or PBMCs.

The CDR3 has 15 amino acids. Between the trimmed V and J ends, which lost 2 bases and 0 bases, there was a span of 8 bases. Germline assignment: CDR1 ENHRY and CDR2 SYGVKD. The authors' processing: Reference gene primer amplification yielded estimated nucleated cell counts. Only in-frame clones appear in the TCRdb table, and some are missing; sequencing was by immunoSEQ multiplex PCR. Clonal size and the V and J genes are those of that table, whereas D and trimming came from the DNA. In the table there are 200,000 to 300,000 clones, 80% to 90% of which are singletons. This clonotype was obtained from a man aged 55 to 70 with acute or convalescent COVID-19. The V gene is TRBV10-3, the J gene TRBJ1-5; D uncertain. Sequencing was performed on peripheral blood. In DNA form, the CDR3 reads TGTGCCATCAGTGAGGGAGGTCTTAGCAATCAGCCCCAGCATTTT. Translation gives CAISEGGLSNQPQHF.